This record concerns one TCR beta chain sequence. Assay: immunoSEQ multiplex PCR; the TCRdb copy retains only in-frame clones and omits some. The repertoire consists of 280,000 or so clones, with about nine tenths occurring once and the leading ten covering around 12%. The data were taken from a study of blood T cell repertoires in COVID-19. V was clipped by 6 bases and J by 4 bases, with 15 bases between them. CDR3 size: 14 residues. In germline, CDR1 is SGHRS, CDR2 YFSETQ. The V call is TRBV5-1, the J call TRBJ2-3, with D perhaps TRBD1 (5 bases). The sequence was collected from a woman aged 60 to 75 with acute or convalescent COVID-19. The specimen sequenced was peripheral blood. CDR3 sequence reads: CASKGLGAPDTQYF. The CDR3 DNA is TGCGCCAGCAAGGGGCTCGGAGCCCCAGATACGCAGTATTTT.